This TCR beta chain was observed in a study of T cell changes during pregnancy in multiple sclerosis. This clone was detected a few times. Libraries were prepared by immunoSEQ multiplex PCR; TCRdb keeps only in-frame clonotypes and omits some of them. The sample shows about 98,000 clones, roughly nine tenths of them seen only once. The material sequenced was peripheral blood, taken after pregnancy. The TCR sequence derives from a female donor in good health, enrolled as a control in a pregnancy study.

As DNA, the CDR3 is TGTGCCAGCAGCCAAGCTAGCGGGACGGCCTACGAGCAGTACTTC. Translated, it gives CASSQASGTAYEQYF. This sequence joins TRBV4-2 and TRBJ2-7, with 9 bases matching TRBD2. With V trimmed by 1 base and J by 2 bases, 3 bases remained unmatched. The germline V gene encodes CDR1 LGHNA and CDR2 YNFKEQ. The CDR3 is 15 residues long.